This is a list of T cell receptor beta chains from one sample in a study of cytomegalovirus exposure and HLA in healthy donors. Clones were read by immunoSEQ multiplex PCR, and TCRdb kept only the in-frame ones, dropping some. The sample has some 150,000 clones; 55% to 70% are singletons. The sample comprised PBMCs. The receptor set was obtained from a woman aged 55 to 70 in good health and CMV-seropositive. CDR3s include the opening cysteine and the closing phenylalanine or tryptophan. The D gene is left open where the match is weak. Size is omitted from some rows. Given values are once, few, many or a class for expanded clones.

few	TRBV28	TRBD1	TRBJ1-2	CASSSIGQGSGYTF	TGTGCCAGCAGTTCAATCGGACAGGGGAGTGGCTACACCTTC
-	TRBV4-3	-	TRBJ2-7	CASSQGGRGYEQYF	TGCGCCAGCAGCCAAGGAGGGAGAGGGTACGAGCAGTACTTC
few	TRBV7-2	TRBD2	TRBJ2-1	CASSLGLAGVNEQFF	TGTGCCAGCAGCCTGGGACTAGCGGGAGTCAATGAGCAGTTCTTC
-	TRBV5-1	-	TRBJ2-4	CASSLDRPQNIQYF	TGCGCCAGCAGCTTGGACAGGCCCCAAAACATTCAGTACTTC
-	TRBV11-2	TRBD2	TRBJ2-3	CASSGGTSSTDTQYF	TGTGCCAGCAGCGGCGGGACTAGCAGCACAGATACGCAGTATTTT
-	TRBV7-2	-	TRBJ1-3	CASSLVGGAGNTIYF	TGTGCCAGCAGCTTAGTTGGGGGGGCTGGAAACACCATATATTTT
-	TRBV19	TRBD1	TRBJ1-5	CASSIQGAGNQPQHF	TGTGCCAGTAGTATCCAGGGGGCAGGCAATCAGCCCCAGCATTTT
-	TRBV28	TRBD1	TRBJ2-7	CASSVDRGREQYF	TGTGCCAGCAGCGTCGACAGGGGTCGGGAGCAGTACTTC
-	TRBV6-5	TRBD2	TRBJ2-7	CASKREKGGSYEQYF	TGTGCCAGCAAGCGGGAGAAGGGGGGATCCTACGAGCAGTACTTC
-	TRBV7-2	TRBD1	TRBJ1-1	CASSFPGTGASEAFF	TGTGCCAGCAGCTTCCCCGGGACAGGGGCATCTGAAGCTTTCTTT
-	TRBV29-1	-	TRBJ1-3	CSARQSGNTIYF	TGCAGCGCTAGACAGTCTGGAAACACCATATATTTT
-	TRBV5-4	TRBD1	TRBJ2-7	CASSIQGASEQYF	TGTGCCAGCAGCATACAGGGGGCTAGCGAGCAGTACTTC
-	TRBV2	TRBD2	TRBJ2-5	CASSLAGYTYF	TGTGCCAGCTCATTAGCGGGTTATACATACTTC
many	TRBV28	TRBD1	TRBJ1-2	CASSFDWDSHGYTF	TGTGCCAGCAGTTTCGACTGGGACAGCCATGGCTACACCTTC
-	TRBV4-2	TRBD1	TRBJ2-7	CASSQVSSTGSYEQYF	TGTGCCAGCAGCCAGGTATCTTCGACAGGGTCCTACGAGCAGTACTTC
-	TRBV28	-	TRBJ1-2	CASSFGGKGRGYTF	TGTGCCAGCAGTTTTGGGGGGAAGGGCCGCGGCTACACCTTC
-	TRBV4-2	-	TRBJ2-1	CASSQGLVGHNYNEQFF	TGTGCCAGCAGCCAAGGATTGGTTGGACACAACTACAATGAGCAGTTCTTC
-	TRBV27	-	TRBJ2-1	CASSPLRDYNEQFF	TGTGCCAGCAGTCCCCTTCGGGACTACAATGAGCAGTTCTTC
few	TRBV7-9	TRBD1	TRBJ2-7	CASSLGTGDNEQYF	TGTGCCAGCAGCTTAGGGACAGGGGATAACGAGCAGTACTTC
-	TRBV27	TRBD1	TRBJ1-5	CASSSTGGDTGQPQHF	TGTGCCAGCAGTTCTACAGGGGGTGACACTGGTCAGCCCCAGCATTTT
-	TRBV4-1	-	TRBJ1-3	CASSPGGWGLGNTIYF	TGCGCCAGCAGCCCAGGCGGGTGGGGGCTTGGAAACACCATATATTTT
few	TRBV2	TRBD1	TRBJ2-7	CASGTGGRRENEQYF	TGTGCCAGCGGGACAGGGGGCCGGCGTGAAAACGAGCAGTACTTC
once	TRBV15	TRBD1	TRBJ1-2	CATSSTGGDYGYTF	TGTGCCACCAGCAGTACAGGGGGCGACTATGGCTACACCTTC
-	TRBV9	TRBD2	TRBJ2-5	CASSAGLAGGVETQYF	TGTGCCAGCAGCGCCGGACTAGCGGGAGGTGTAGAGACCCAGTACTTC
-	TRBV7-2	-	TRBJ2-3	CASSLGVGGSTDTQYF	TGTGCCAGCAGCTTAGGGGTGGGCGGGTCCACAGATACGCAGTATTTT
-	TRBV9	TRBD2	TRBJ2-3	CASSVAGGAGEDTQYF	TGTGCCAGCAGCGTAGCGGGAGGAGCGGGAGAAGATACGCAGTATTTT
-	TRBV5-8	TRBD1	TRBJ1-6	CASSIGQGSPLHF	TGTGCCAGCAGCATTGGACAGGGTTCACCCCTCCACTTT
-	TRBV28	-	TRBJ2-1	CASRGLSNEQFF	TGTGCCAGCAGAGGACTATCCAATGAGCAGTTCTTC
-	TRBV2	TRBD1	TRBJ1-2	CASSKQGARGDGYTF	TGTGCCAGCAGTAAACAGGGGGCGCGAGGAGATGGCTACACCTTC
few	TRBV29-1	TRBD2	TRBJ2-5	CSGTSGSPETQYF	TGCAGCGGAACTAGCGGGAGTCCGGAGACCCAGTACTTC
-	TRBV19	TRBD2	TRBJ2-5	CASIDPSGGKETQYF	TGTGCCAGTATAGACCCCTCGGGAGGGAAAGAGACCCAGTACTTC
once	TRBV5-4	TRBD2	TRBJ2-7	CASSLAGTSRYEQYF	TGTGCCAGCAGCTTGGCCGGGACTAGCAGATACGAGCAGTACTTC
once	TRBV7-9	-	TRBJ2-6	CASSLGSGANVLTF	TGTGCCAGCAGCCTCGGCTCTGGGGCCAACGTCCTGACTTTC
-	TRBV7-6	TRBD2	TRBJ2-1	CASSSPMGLAANEQFF	TGTGCCAGCAGCTCCCCAATGGGACTAGCGGCTAATGAGCAGTTCTTC
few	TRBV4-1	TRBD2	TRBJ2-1	CASSQEGGRANEQFF	TGCGCCAGCAGCCAAGAGGGCGGGAGGGCTAATGAGCAGTTCTTC
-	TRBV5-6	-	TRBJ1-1	CASSFDMGSEAFF	TGTGCCAGCAGCTTTGATATGGGCTCTGAAGCTTTCTTT
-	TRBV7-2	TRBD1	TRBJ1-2	CASSRRLRDSTNYGYTF	TGTGCCAGCAGCCGGCGACTCCGGGACAGTACTAACTATGGCTACACCTTC
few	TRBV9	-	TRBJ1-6	CASSVDPSSYNSPLHF	TGTGCCAGCAGCGTAGACCCGAGCTCCTATAATTCACCCCTCCACTTT
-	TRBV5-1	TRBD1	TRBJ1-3	CASSIGQGASGNTIYF	TGCGCCAGCAGCATAGGACAGGGGGCCTCTGGAAACACCATATATTTT
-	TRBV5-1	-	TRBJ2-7	CASSLGSIGESYEQYF	TGCGCCAGCAGCTTAGGCAGCATCGGAGAATCGTACGAGCAGTACTTC
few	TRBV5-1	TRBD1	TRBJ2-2	CASSVTGAGELFF	TGCGCCAGCAGCGTCACAGGGGCCGGGGAGCTGTTTTTT
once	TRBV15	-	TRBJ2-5	CATRGAYQETQYF	TGTGCCACCAGAGGAGCCTACCAAGAGACCCAGTACTTC